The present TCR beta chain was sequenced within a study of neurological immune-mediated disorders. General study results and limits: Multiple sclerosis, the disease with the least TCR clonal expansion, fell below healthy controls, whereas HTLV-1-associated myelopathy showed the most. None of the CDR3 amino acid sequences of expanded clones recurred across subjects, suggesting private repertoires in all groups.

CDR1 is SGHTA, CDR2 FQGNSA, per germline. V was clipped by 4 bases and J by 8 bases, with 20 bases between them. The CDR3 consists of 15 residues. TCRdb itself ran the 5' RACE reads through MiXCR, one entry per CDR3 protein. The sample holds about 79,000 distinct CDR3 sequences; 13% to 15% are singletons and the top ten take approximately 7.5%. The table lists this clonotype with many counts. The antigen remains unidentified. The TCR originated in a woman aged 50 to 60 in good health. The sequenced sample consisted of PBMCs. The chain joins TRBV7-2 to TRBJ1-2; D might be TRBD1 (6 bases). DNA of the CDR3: TGTGCCAGCAGCTCCTGGACAGTAGGGGGGGGAGGCTACACCTTC. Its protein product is CASSSWTVGGGGYTF.